The rows below give T cell receptor beta chains drawn from one sample of a study of T-cell reconstitution after alpha-beta-depleted transplantation in children. TCRdb fed the PCR reads into MiXCR, producing one record per CDR3 protein. The sample yields a few hundred thousand distinct CDR3 sequences, about a tenth seen once. This material consisted of PBMCs from the stem cell graft donor, taken from the stem cell graft. These receptors were collected from a human donor who donated a stem cell graft to a child with acute lymphoblastic leukemia. CDR3s include the opening cysteine and the closing phenylalanine or tryptophan. A D gene is named only where the DNA matches it firmly. Size is omitted from some rows. Given values are once, few, many or a class for expanded clones.

length,D,V,size,J,CDR3,DNA
15,TRBD1,TRBV5-6,many,TRBJ1-2,CASSHPRTGVRGYTF,TGTGCCAGCAGCCATCCGAGGACAGGGGTGCGTGGCTACACCTTC
15,-,TRBV5-1,few,TRBJ2-7,CASSLVSGSAYEQYF,TGCGCCAGCAGCTTGGTGTCGGGATCGGCCTACGAGCAGTACTTC
15,-,TRBV20-1,many,TRBJ2-3,CSADAAAGGADTQYF,TGCAGTGCGGACGCGGCAGCCGGAGGTGCAGATACGCAGTATTTT
14,TRBD1,TRBV5-1,-,TRBJ2-1,CASSPRTGADEQFF,TGCGCCAGCAGCCCGCGGACAGGGGCCGATGAGCAGTTCTTC
13,-,TRBV27,many,TRBJ2-5,CASSLGRSETQYF,TGTGCCAGCAGTTTGGGCAGGTCCGAGACCCAGTACTTC
15,-,TRBV7-9,few,TRBJ2-3,CASSPPFSDTDTQYF,TGTGCCAGCAGCCCACCCTTCTCAGACACAGATACGCAGTATTTT
14,-,TRBV7-9,few,TRBJ2-7,CASSSTTLTYEQYF,TGTGCCAGCAGCTCCACGACCCTTACCTACGAGCAGTACTTC
17,-,TRBV7-8,-,TRBJ2-3,CASTLLWGAVREDTQYF,TGTGCCAGCACCCTCCTTTGGGGGGCCGTCCGTGAAGATACGCAGTATTTT
13,-,TRBV25-1,few,TRBJ1-2,CASSEPDLNGYTF,TGTGCCAGCAGTGAACCGGACCTAAATGGCTACACCTTC
15,TRBD2,TRBV5-4,many,TRBJ2-1,CASSLEGGSSNEQFF,TGTGCCAGCAGCTTGGAAGGCGGGAGTAGTAATGAGCAGTTCTTC
16,TRBD2,TRBV6-2/TRBV6-3,-,TRBJ2-7,CASSGDPGTSAYEQYF,TGTGCCAGCAGTGGGGATCCCGGGACTAGCGCGTACGAGCAGTACTTC
15,-,TRBV7-6,-,TRBJ1-1,CASSPYRATNIEAFF,TGTGCCAGCAGCCCGTACAGGGCGACGAACATTGAAGCTTTCTTT
14,TRBD1,TRBV11-2,-,TRBJ1-1,CASIKDRVNTEAFF,TGTGCCAGCATCAAGGACAGGGTGAACACTGAAGCTTTCTTT
13,TRBD1,TRBV25-1,many,TRBJ2-3,CASTAGGQDTQYF,TGTGCCAGCACGGCAGGGGGCCAAGATACGCAGTATTTT
15,-,TRBV5-6,-,TRBJ1-1,CASSLGGGARTEAFF,TGTGCCAGCAGCTTGGGGGGGGGCGCGCGGACTGAAGCTTTCTTT
18,TRBD2,TRBV20-1,few,TRBJ2-1,CSAGDPITSGRRDNEQFF,TGCAGTGCAGGTGATCCAATAACTAGCGGGAGGAGGGACAATGAGCAGTTCTTC
17,-,TRBV20-1,-,TRBJ2-4,CSARPFGGDLAKNIQYF,TGCAGTGCTAGACCATTTGGAGGGGACCTAGCCAAAAACATTCAGTACTTC
16,TRBD2,TRBV5-1,many,TRBJ2-1,CASSVGLAGGQNEQFF,TGCGCCAGCAGCGTGGGACTAGCGGGAGGACAGAATGAGCAGTTCTTC
19,-,TRBV12-3/TRBV12-4,few,TRBJ2-1,CAFCHGTARTSPSYNEQFF,TGTGCCTTCTGCCACGGGACAGCCAGAACTAGCCCCTCCTACAATGAGCAGTTCTTC
14,TRBD1,TRBV20-1,many,TRBJ2-5,CSARGTGWGETQYF,TGCAGTGCTAGAGGGACAGGGTGGGGAGAGACCCAGTACTTC
13,-,TRBV27,-,TRBJ2-7,CASRQGGPGEQYF,TGTGCCAGCAGGCAAGGTGGACCCGGCGAGCAGTACTTC
14,-,TRBV5-5,many,TRBJ2-7,CASSFRGDTYEQYF,TGTGCCAGCAGCTTCAGGGGCGATACCTACGAGCAGTACTTC
16,TRBD1,TRBV5-5,few,TRBJ2-2,CASSFPGGLDTGELFF,TGTGCCAGCAGCTTCCCAGGGGGCTTGGACACCGGGGAGCTGTTTTTT
15,-,TRBV15,many,TRBJ2-3,CATSSNDGLTDTQYF,TGTGCCACCAGCAGTAATGATGGCCTAACAGATACGCAGTATTTT
12,-,TRBV29-1,few,TRBJ2-3,CSVVMVADTQYF,TGCAGCGTTGTTATGGTAGCCGATACGCAGTATTTT
15,-,TRBV11-3,many,TRBJ2-1,CASSLGTVSYNEQFF,TGTGCCAGCAGCTTAGGGACAGTGTCCTACAATGAGCAGTTCTTC
14,-,TRBV12-3/TRBV12-4,many,TRBJ2-2,CASSPETVTGELFF,TGTGCCAGCAGTCCCGAGACGGTCACCGGGGAGCTGTTTTTT
16,TRBD1,TRBV7-2,few,TRBJ1-5,CASSLQGGYSNQPQHF,TGTGCCAGCAGCTTACAGGGGGGGTATAGCAATCAGCCCCAGCATTTT
15,TRBD1,TRBV7-6,-,TRBJ1-6,CASSATGSYNSPLHF,TGTGCCAGCAGCGCGACAGGGAGTTATAATTCACCCCTCCACTTT
16,-,TRBV5-5,few,TRBJ1-2,CASSLEPGALGYGYTF,TGTGCCAGCAGCTTGGAGCCGGGGGCGTTGGGCTATGGCTACACCTTC
13,-,TRBV3-1,few,TRBJ2-1,CASSDTLGGEQFF,TGTGCCAGCAGCGACACCCTCGGGGGAGAGCAGTTCTTC
15,TRBD2,TRBV7-9,-,TRBJ2-3,CASSPTSAMLDTQYF,TGTGCCAGCAGCCCGACTAGCGCAATGTTAGATACGCAGTATTTT
15,-,TRBV7-8,few,TRBJ2-5,CASSTEPYPLETQYF,TGTGCCAGCAGCACAGAGCCGTATCCTTTGGAGACCCAGTACTTC
12,TRBD1,TRBV29-1,-,TRBJ2-7,CSVGGTGYEQYF,TGCAGCGTTGGCGGGACAGGCTACGAGCAGTACTTC
15,TRBD1,TRBV12-3/TRBV12-4,few,TRBJ1-1,CASRPLQGAVTEAFF,TGTGCCAGCAGACCACTACAGGGGGCGGTCACTGAAGCTTTCTTT
14,-,TRBV11-2,many,TRBJ1-3,CASSLDFTGNTIYF,TGTGCCAGCAGCTTAGATTTTACCGGAAACACCATATATTTT
16,TRBD2,TRBV12-3/TRBV12-4,-,TRBJ2-2,CASSFSLAGIGGELFF,TGTGCCAGCAGTTTTTCACTAGCGGGAATAGGCGGGGAGCTGTTTTTT
16,-,TRBV6-5,many,TRBJ2-1,CASSYIQHGASNEQFF,TGTGCCAGCAGTTACATTCAACATGGGGCGAGCAATGAGCAGTTCTTC
12,-,TRBV27,-,TRBJ2-7,CASSSGHYEQYF,TGTGCCAGCAGTTCCGGCCACTACGAGCAGTACTTC
16,TRBD2,TRBV12-3/TRBV12-4,-,TRBJ2-5,CASTHSGIGLQETQYF,TGTGCCAGCACCCATAGCGGGATCGGCCTCCAAGAGACCCAGTACTTC
14,TRBD1,TRBV29-1,-,TRBJ2-1,CSVGDRGIYNEQFF,TGCAGCGTTGGCGACAGGGGGATCTACAATGAGCAGTTCTTC
15,TRBD1,TRBV5-1,few,TRBJ2-7,CASSLVRTGNHEQYF,TGCGCCAGCAGCTTGGTACGGACAGGGAACCACGAGCAGTACTTC
14,TRBD2,TRBV10-3,-,TRBJ2-5,CAISYSGRQETQYF,TGTGCCATCAGCTATAGCGGGAGACAAGAGACCCAGTACTTC
13,-,TRBV7-8,-,TRBJ1-6,CASSLRNDSPLHF,TGTGCCAGCAGCTTACGGAACGATTCACCCCTCCACTTT
18,TRBD1,TRBV11-1,-,TRBJ2-1,CASSPRPGQGLTYNEQFF,TGTGCCAGCAGTCCTAGGCCGGGACAGGGACTAACCTACAATGAGCAGTTCTTC
15,-,TRBV15,few,TRBJ2-7,CATSRDQGNSYEQYF,TGTGCCACCAGCAGAGATCAGGGCAACTCCTACGAGCAGTACTTC
18,TRBD1,TRBV6-2/TRBV6-3,many,TRBJ1-5,CASRPLGQGKYSNQPQHF,TGTGCCAGCAGACCTCTGGGACAGGGAAAATATAGCAATCAGCCCCAGCATTTT
12,TRBD2,TRBV2,-,TRBJ2-1,CASVGLAIEQFF,TGTGCCAGCGTGGGACTAGCTATTGAGCAGTTCTTC
15,-,TRBV3-1,-,TRBJ2-3,CASSPRETGTDTQYF,TGTGCCAGCAGTCCACGGGAGACGGGCACAGATACGCAGTATTTT
16,TRBD1,TRBV7-9,many,TRBJ2-7,CASSLVGQGRYYEQYF,TGTGCCAGCAGCTTAGTCGGACAGGGGAGGTACTACGAGCAGTACTTC
15,TRBD1,TRBV27,many,TRBJ1-5,CASSSTGGPDQPQHF,TGTGCCAGCAGTTCTACAGGGGGCCCCGATCAGCCCCAGCATTTT
17,TRBD2,TRBV4-3,once,TRBJ2-3,CASSQGTSGRLEDTQYF,TGCGCCAGCAGCCAAGGGACTAGCGGGAGGCTTGAAGATACGCAGTATTTT
14,TRBD2,TRBV19,few,TRBJ2-2,CASSNGGSTGELFF,TGTGCCAGTAGTAACGGCGGGAGTACCGGGGAGCTGTTTTTT
15,-,TRBV5-1,-,TRBJ1-4,CASSLERGLNEKLFF,TGCGCCAGCAGCTTGGAACGGGGTCTAAATGAAAAACTGTTTTTT
13,-,TRBV19,few,TRBJ2-7,CASSISSRAEQYF,TGTGCCAGTAGTATTAGTTCGCGGGCCGAGCAGTACTTC
13,-,TRBV6-2/TRBV6-3,few,TRBJ2-7,CASSLQVSYEQYF,TGTGCCAGCAGTTTACAGGTCTCCTACGAGCAGTACTTC
17,TRBD2,TRBV5-1,few,TRBJ2-3,CASSLWTSEFRTDTQYF,TGCGCCAGCAGCTTGTGGACTAGCGAGTTTCGCACAGATACGCAGTATTTT
15,-,TRBV7-3,-,TRBJ2-5,CASSLSGDKQETQYF,TGTGCCAGCAGCCTTTCTGGAGACAAGCAAGAGACCCAGTACTTC
15,-,TRBV20-1,few,TRBJ2-1,CSAPRVRGPYNEQFF,TGCAGTGCTCCCCGGGTTCGGGGGCCGTACAATGAGCAGTTCTTC